The entry below gives a single TCR beta chain sequence along with its context. This sample was included in a study of PD-L1 blockade in urothelial cancer. The wider study: The median number of T cells present in blood samples was around 150,000.

Spiking of synthetic TCR analog templates was performed in each PCR. Clones were sequenced by immunoSEQ multiplex PCR, and TCRdb holds only the in-frame ones, with some missing. The repertoire holds tens of thousands of clones, with 80% to 90% as singletons. The study enrolled patients with locally advanced or metastatic urothelial carcinoma. Individual patients had between 1 and 8 samples, taken pretreatment and on-treatment. The origin of this receptor is a man aged 70-80 years with urothelial cancer. The sequences come from PBMCs, collected around atezolizumab (anti-PD-L1) treatment.

The CDR3, as DNA: TGCGCCAGCAGCGACGGGGTTGGCGAGCAGTACTTC. This codes for CASSDGVGEQYF. This chain uses TRBV5-1 with TRBJ2-7, with D maybe TRBD2 (5 bases). CDR3 length equals 12 residues. Germline V CDR1 and CDR2: SGHRS, YFSETQ. V was shortened by 4 bases and J by 6 bases, with 11 bases between the two germline ends.